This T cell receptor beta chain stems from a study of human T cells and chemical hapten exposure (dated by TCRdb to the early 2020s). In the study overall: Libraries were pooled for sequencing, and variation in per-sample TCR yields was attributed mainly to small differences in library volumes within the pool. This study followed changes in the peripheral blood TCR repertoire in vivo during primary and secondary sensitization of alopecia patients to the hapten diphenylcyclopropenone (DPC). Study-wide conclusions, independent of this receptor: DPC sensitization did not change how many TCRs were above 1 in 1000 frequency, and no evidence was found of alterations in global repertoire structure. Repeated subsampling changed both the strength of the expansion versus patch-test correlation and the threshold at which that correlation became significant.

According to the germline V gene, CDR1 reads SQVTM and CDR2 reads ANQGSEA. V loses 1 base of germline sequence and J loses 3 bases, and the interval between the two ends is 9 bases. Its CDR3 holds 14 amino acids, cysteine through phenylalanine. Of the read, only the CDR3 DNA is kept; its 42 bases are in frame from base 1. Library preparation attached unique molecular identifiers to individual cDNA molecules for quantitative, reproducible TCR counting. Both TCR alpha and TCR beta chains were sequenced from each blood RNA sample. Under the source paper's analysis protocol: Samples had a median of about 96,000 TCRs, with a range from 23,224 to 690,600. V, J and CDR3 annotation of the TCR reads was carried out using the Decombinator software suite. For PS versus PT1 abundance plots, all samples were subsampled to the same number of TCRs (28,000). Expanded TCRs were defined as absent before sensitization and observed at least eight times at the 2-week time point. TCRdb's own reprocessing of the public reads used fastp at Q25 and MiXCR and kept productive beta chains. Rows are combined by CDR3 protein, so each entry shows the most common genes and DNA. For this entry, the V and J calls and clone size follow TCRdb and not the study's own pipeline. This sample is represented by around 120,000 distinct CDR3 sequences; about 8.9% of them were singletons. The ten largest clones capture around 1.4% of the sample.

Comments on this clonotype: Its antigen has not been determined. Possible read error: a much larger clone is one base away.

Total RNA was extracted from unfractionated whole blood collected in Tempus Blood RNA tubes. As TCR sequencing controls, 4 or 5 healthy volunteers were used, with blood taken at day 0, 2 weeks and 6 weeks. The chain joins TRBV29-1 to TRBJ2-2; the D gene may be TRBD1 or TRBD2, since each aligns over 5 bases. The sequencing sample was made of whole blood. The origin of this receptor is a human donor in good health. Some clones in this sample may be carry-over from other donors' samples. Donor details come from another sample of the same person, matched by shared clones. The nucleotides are TGCAGCGTTGAAGCCGGGACCTACACCGGGGAGCTGTTTTTT. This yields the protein CSVEAGTYTGELFF.